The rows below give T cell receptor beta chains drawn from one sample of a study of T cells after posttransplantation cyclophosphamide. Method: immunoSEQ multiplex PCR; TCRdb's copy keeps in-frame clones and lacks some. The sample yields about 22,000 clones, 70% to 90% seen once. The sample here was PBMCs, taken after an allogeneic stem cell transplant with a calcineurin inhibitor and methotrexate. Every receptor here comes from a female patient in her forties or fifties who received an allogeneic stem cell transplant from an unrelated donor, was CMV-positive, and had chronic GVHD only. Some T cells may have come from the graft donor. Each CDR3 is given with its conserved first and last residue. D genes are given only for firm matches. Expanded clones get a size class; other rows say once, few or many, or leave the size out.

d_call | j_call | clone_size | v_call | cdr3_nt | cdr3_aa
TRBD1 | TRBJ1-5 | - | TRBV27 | TGTGCCAGCCGTGACAGGGGTTCGGCTCAGCCCCAGCATTTT | CASRDRGSAQPQHF
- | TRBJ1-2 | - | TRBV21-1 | TGTGCCAGCAGCAAAAAAGCCCAGCCCCCTAGGCCAACCGGCTCCTCCTATGGCTACACCTTC | CASSKKAQPPRPTGSSYGYTF
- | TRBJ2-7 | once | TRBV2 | TGTGCCAGCAGTGAGTTTCTGTACGAGCAGTACTTC | CASSEFLYEQYF
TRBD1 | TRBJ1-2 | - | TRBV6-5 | TGTGCCAGCAGTGATGGGACAGGCTATGGCTACACCTTC | CASSDGTGYGYTF
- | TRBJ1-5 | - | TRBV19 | TGTGCCAGTAGTATCCTTCCAGGGTCCAGCAATCAGCCCCAGCATTTT | CASSILPGSSNQPQHF
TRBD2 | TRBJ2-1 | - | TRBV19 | TGTGCCAGTAGTACTGGGACTAGCGGGAGCACCGGGGGGCAGTTCTTC | CASSTGTSGSTGGQFF
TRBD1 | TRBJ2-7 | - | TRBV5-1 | TGCGCCAGCAGCCGCGGGACAGGGGGCGGCGAGCAGTACTTC | CASSRGTGGGEQYF
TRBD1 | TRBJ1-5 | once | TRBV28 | TGTGCCAGCAGGGGACAGGGGGTTAAAAGTCAGCCCCAGCATTTT | CASRGQGVKSQPQHF
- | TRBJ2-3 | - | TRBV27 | TGTGGACGACAGGGTAGCGGAGATACGCAGTATTTT | CGRQGSGDTQYF
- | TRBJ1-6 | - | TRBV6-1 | TGTGCCAGCATACCGACAGGCTATAATTCACCCCTCCACTTT | CASIPTGYNSPLHF
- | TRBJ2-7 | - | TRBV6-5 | TGTGCCAGCAGTTACCCGGGCAGGGAATACGAGCAGTACTTC | CASSYPGREYEQYF
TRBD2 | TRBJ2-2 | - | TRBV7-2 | TGTGCCAGCAGCCGGGGGGCGAACACCGGGGAGCTGTTTTTT | CASSRGANTGELFF
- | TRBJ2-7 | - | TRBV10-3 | TGTGCCATCAGTGGGCAGGGAACCTACGAGCAGTACTTC | CAISGQGTYEQYF
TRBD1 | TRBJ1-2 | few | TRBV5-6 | TGTGCCAGCAGCCCTCTCAGGGGGTCCCTCTATGGCTACACCTTC | CASSPLRGSLYGYTF
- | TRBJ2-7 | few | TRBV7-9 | TGTGCCAGCAGCTTACCGGGAAGGAACGAGCAGTACTTC | CASSLPGRNEQYF
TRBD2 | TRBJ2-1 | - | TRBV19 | TGTGCCAGTAGTGCCTTTTCCGGGACTAGCTTAAACTATGAGCAGTTCTTC | CASSAFSGTSLNYEQFF
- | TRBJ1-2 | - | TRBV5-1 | TGCGCCAGCCATGACAACACCGAGGGTGGCTACACCTTC | CASHDNTEGGYTF
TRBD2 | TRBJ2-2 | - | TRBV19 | TGTGCCAGTAGTATACGAAGGACTAGCGGGAGTGCGACCGGGGAGCTGTTTTTT | CASSIRRTSGSATGELFF
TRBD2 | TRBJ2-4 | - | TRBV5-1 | TGCGCCAGCAGCATCCTAGCGGGAGGGGCCCTCAAAAACATTCAGTACTTC | CASSILAGGALKNIQYF
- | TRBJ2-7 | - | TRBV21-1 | TGTGCCAGCAGCCAGTCGGGAGGGGCTTTTCACTACGAGCAGTACTTC | CASSQSGGAFHYEQYF
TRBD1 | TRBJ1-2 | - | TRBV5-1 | TGCGCCAGCAGCCAGACAGGGACCTATGGCTACACCTTC | CASSQTGTYGYTF
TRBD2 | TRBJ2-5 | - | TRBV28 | TGTGCCAGCATTCCTAGCGGGAGGATTGGAGAGACCCAGTACTTC | CASIPSGRIGETQYF
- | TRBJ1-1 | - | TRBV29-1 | TGCAGCGTTGGGGGCGGTGGAGCTTTCTTT | CSVGGGGAFF
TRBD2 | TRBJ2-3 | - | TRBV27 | TGTGCCAGCAGTTCCCGGGAAGTTAGCGGGAGGGCCGGCACAGATACGCAGTATTTT | CASSSREVSGRAGTDTQYF
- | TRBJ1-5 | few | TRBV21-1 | TGTGCCAGCAGCAAGGACAGTCATCAGCCCCAGCATTTT | CASSKDSHQPQHF
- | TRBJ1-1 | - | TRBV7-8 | TGTGCCAGCAGCCGGATACGGGGAGGCGTCACTGAAGCTTTCTTT | CASSRIRGGVTEAFF
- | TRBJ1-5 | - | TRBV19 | TGTGCCAGTAGTATCACCGGGGGCAATCAGCCCCAGCATTTT | CASSITGGNQPQHF
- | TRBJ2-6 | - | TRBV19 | TGTGCCAGTAGTATCGGGGGTCCCGGGGCCAACGTCCTGACTTTC | CASSIGGPGANVLTF
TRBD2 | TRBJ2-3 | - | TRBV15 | TGTGCCACCAGCAGAGCTAGCGGGAGTTGGGCAGATACGCAGTATTTT | CATSRASGSWADTQYF
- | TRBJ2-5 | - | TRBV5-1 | TGCGCCAGCAGCTTGGCCGGGGAGACCCAGTACTTC | CASSLAGETQYF
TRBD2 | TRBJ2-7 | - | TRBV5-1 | TGCGCCAGCAGCTTGGACGGCGGGAGGGCCTACGAGCAGTACTTC | CASSLDGGRAYEQYF
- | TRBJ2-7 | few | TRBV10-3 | TGTGCCATCAGTGAGTTAGGGGGGGAGACCCCCACCGAGCAGTACTTC | CAISELGGETPTEQYF
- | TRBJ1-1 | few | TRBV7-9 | TGTGCCAGCAGCTACCGGGGAACTGAAGCTTTCTTT | CASSYRGTEAFF
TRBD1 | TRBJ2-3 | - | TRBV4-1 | TGCGCCAGCAGCCAAAGACAGGGCCACACAGATACGCAGTATTTT | CASSQRQGHTDTQYF
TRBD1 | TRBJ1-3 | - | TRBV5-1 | TGCGCCAGCAGCCTGACAGGGGATGTTGGAAACACCATATATTTT | CASSLTGDVGNTIYF
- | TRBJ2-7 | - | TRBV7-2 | TGTGCCAGCAGCCCAGCTCCGAGGGACGAGCAGTACTTC | CASSPAPRDEQYF
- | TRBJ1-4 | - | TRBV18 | TGTGCCAGCTCACCCGGGACTCGTGGGGAAAAACTGTTTTTT | CASSPGTRGEKLFF
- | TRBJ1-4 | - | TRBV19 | TGTGCCAGTAGTATACAGGGGCGGATCAATGAAAAACTGTTTTTT | CASSIQGRINEKLFF
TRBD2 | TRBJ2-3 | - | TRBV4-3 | TGCGCCAGCAGCCAAGATATTTGGCTAGCGGGCGGCACAGATACGCAGTATTTT | CASSQDIWLAGGTDTQYF
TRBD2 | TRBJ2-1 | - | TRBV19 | TGTGCCAGTAGTATAGGGAGACTAGCGGTTTTTAGCTCCTACAATGAGCAGTTCTTC | CASSIGRLAVFSSYNEQFF
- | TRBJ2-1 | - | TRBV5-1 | TGCGCCAGCATTGGCGGTTCCTACAATGAGCAGTTCTTC | CASIGGSYNEQFF
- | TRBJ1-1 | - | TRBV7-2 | TGTGCCAGCAGCAACCCGGACAGACCGAACACTGAAGCTTTCTTT | CASSNPDRPNTEAFF
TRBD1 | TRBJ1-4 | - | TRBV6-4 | TGTGCCAGCAGTGACATATACAGGGGGCGAGAAAAACTGTTTTTT | CASSDIYRGREKLFF
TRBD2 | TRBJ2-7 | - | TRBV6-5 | TGTGCCAGCAGCTCCGGACTAGCGGGAGTTACTTACTTC | CASSSGLAGVTYF
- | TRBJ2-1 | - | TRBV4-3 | TGCGCCAGCAGCCGGAAATACGGGACAATAAGGTCCAATGAGCAGTTCTTC | CASSRKYGTIRSNEQFF
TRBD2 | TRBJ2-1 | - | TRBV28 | TGTGCCAGCAGTTTAATTAGCGGGAGGGCGGACAATGAGCAGTTCTTC | CASSLISGRADNEQFF
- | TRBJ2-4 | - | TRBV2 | TGTGCCAGCAGTAGGTCGTTAGCGGACATTCAGTACTTC | CASSRSLADIQYF
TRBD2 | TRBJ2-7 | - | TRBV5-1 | TGCGCCAGCAGCTCGGGACTAGGGTTCGACGAGCAGTACTTC | CASSSGLGFDEQYF
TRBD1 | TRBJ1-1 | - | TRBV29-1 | TGCAGCGTTGGCGGAATAGTAAACAGGGGGAACACTGAAGCTTTCTTT | CSVGGIVNRGNTEAFF
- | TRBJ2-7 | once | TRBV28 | TGTGCCAGCAGGGGTACAGTAGGGGTTCTCTACGAGCAGTACTTC | CASRGTVGVLYEQYF
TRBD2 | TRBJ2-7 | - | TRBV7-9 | TGTGCCAGCAGCTTGCTTGGCGGGAGGCTGGCCCACGAGCAGTACTTC | CASSLLGGRLAHEQYF
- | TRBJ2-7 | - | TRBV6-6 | TGTGCCACCTTGTTCCCCATTCGAGGTCACGAGCAGTACTTC | CATLFPIRGHEQYF
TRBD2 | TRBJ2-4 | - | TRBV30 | TGTGCCTGGAGAGTAGCGGGAGCGGCCAAAAACATTCAGTACTTC | CAWRVAGAAKNIQYF
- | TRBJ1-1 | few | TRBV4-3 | TGCGCCAGCAGCCAAGATGCGGGGGAGGCTTTCTTT | CASSQDAGEAFF
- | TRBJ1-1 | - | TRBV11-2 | TGTGCCAGCAGCTTATCAGTATCTGAAGCTTTCTTT | CASSLSVSEAFF